These 4 T cell receptor beta chains originate from one sample sequenced in a study of blood T cell repertoires in COVID-19. Assay used: immunoSEQ multiplex PCR; TCRdb lists only in-frame clones, some missing. The table shows around 220,000 clones, with roughly 87% occurring only once. The source material was PBMCs or T cells enriched from blood (not recorded which). The receptor set was obtained from a woman aged 25 to 39 with acute COVID-19.

V and J are TRBV19 and TRBJ1-2, with no clear D. Germline CDR1 is LNHDA and CDR2 is SQIVND (reference sequence). CDR3 size: 17 residues. V was cut by 1 base and J by 5 bases, with 20 bases left in between. The CDR3 reads CASSIGWATEPTYGYTF. The DNA of the CDR3 is TGTGCCAGTAGTATAGGTTGGGCCACAGAACCAACGTATGGCTACACCTTC.

The rearrangement joins TRBV7-2 to TRBJ2-1; possible D gene TRBD2, 5 bases. Trimming stripped 7 bases from V and 10 bases from J, with 11 bases between. Per the germline V gene, CDR1 is SGHTA and CDR2 is FQGNSA. This CDR3 contains 11 residues. The CDR3 is CASTVREEQFF. As DNA, the CDR3 is TGTGCCAGCACGGTCCGGGAAGAGCAGTTCTTC.

The chain employs TRBV28 and TRBJ2-6, with D perhaps matching TRBD1 (5 bases). Germline CDR1 is MDHEN and CDR2 is SYDVKM. The V and J ends lost 5 bases and 2 bases respectively, with 10 bases between them. The CDR3 covers 15 residues. CDR3 nucleotides: TGTGCCAGCAGTCCCCAGGGCGCTGGGGCCAACGTCCTGACTTTC. Its protein product is CASSPQGAGANVLTF.

A single count supports this clone. The chain recombines TRBV6-5 with TRBJ1-1, with D possibly matching TRBD1 (5 bases). The CDR3 length is 16 residues. Germline CDR1 reads MNHEY; CDR2 reads SVGAGI. V was cut by 2 bases and J by 3 bases, with 16 bases left in between. The CDR3 sequence: CASSYGVGVSDTEAFF. The CDR3 bases are TGTGCCAGCAGTTACGGCGTAGGGGTATCGGACACTGAAGCTTTCTTT.